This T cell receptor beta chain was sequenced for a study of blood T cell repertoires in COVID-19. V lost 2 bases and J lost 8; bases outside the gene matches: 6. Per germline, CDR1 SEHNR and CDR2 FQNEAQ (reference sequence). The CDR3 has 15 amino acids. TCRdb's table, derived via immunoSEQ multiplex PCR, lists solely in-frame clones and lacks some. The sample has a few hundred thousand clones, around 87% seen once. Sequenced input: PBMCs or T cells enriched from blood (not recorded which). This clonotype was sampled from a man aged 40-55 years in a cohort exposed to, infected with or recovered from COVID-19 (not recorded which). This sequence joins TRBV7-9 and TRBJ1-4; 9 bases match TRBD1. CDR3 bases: TGTGCCAGCAGCTTACTCGACAGGGGGGGCGAAAAACTGTTTTTT. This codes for CASSLLDRGGEKLFF.